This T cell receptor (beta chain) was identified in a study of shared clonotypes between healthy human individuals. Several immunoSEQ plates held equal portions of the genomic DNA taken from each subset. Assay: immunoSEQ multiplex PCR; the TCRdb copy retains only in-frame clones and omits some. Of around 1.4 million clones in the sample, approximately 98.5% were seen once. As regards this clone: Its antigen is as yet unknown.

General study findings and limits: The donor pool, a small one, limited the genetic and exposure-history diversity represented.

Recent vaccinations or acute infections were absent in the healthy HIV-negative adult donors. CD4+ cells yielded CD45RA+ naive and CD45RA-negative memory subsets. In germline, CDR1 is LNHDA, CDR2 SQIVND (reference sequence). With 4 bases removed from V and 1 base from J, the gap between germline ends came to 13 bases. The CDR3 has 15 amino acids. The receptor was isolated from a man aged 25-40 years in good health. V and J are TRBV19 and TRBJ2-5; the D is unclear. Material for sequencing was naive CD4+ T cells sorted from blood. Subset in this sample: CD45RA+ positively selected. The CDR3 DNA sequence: TGTGCCAGTAGTAAAGGACGGGCATCCCAAGAGACCCAGTACTTC. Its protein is CASSKGRASQETQYF.